This T cell receptor (beta chain) was sequenced during a study of beta chain features in type 1 diabetes. Whole-study results and caveats: People with Type 1 diabetes carried modestly yet significantly shorter TCRB CDR3s in all four CD4+ subsets.

As concerns this clone: Antigen unknown.

A CD45RO/CCR7/CD25/CD127/CD95/CD27 panel sorted naive, central memory, regulatory and stem cell-like memory CD4+ cells. The whole isolated RNA underwent reverse transcription, so sequencing captured expressed TCRB transcripts. Sequenced by immunoSEQ multiplex PCR; TCRdb stores in-frame clones only, minus some. The data show about 180,000 clones, with less than 9.5% seen just once and 0.94% held by the top ten. The CDR3 is made up of 17 amino acids. V gave up 0 bases and J gave up 1 base, with 15 bases separating them. Germline V gives CDR1 SGHNT, CDR2 YYREEE (reference sequence). The source of this sequence is a woman in her forties with type 1 diabetes. The sample comprised central memory CD4+ T cells from blood. The rearrangement joins TRBV5-4 to TRBJ2-3; no clear D. CDR3 in DNA: TGTGCCAGCAGCTTGGGGCCACCGGGTACCGGCACAGATACGCAGTATTTT. Protein sequence: CASSLGPPGTGTDTQYF.